This entry concerns a single TCR beta chain. Healthy adults negative for HIV, lacking recent acute infections or vaccinations, served as donors. The data stem from a study of shared clonotypes between healthy human individuals. Looking at the study overall: Contributing individuals were a couple of females and three males aged 18 to 49.

Replicate PCRs were loaded with approximately 300 ng DNA from unsorted PBMC, about 30,000 T cell genomes. Some clones are missing from TCRdb's copy, which holds only in-frame ones; the method was immunoSEQ multiplex PCR. Of some 490,000 clones in the sample, 81% were seen once. The CDR3 covers 15 residues. V lost 1 base and J 1 base, leaving 8 bases between the germline ends. Germline CDR1 reads MGHRA; CDR2 reads YSYEKL. Sample: PBMCs. This TCR was sampled from a middle-aged woman in good health. Some clones in this sample may be carry-over from other donors' samples. The genes are TRBV4-1 and TRBJ2-1; no firm D call. CDR3 nucleotide sequence: TGCGCCAGCAGCCAAGGGCTGACATCCTACAATGAGCAGTTCTTC. Its translation is CASSQGLTSYNEQFF.